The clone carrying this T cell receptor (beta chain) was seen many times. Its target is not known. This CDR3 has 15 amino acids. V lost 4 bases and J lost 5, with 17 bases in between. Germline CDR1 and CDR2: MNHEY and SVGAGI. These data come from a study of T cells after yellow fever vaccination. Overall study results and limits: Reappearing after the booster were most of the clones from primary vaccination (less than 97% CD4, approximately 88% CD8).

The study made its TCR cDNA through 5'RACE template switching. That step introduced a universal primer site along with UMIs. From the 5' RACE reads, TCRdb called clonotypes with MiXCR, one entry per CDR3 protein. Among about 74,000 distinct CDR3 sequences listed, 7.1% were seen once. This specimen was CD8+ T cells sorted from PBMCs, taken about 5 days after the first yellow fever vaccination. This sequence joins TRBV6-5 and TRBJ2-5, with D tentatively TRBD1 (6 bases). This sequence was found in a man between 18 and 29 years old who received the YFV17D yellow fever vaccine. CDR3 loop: CASSLTGPGLETQYF. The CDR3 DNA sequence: TGTGCCAGCAGTTTAACAGGGCCCGGCTTGGAGACCCAGTACTTC.